Sequencing of this T cell receptor beta chain was carried out in a study of T cell changes during pregnancy in multiple sclerosis. V was trimmed by 0 bases and J by 5 bases, leaving 12 bases between them. The CDR3 has 15 amino acids. Germline V gene sequence: CDR1 SGHRS, CDR2 YFSETQ. The data were produced by immunoSEQ multiplex PCR, yet TCRdb's version contains in-frame clones alone and is incomplete. This table holds fewer than 140,000 clones, 91% found once. This TCR derives from a female donor with multiple sclerosis, enrolled in a pregnancy study. V and J are TRBV5-1 and TRBJ2-1; a possible D gene is TRBD2 (6 bases). Sequences were derived from peripheral blood, sampled before pregnancy. CDR3 DNA sequence: TGCGCCAGCAGCTTGGGACTAGGTGGCCACAATGAGCAGTTCTTC. It yields the protein CASSLGLGGHNEQFF.